The 15 T cell receptor beta chains given below trace back to one sample, sequenced in a study of patients and donors after allogeneic stem cell transplantation. TCRdb analysed the RT-PCR reads with MiXCR anew, one entry per CDR3 protein. The sample holds 390,000 or so distinct CDR3 sequences, 16% seen once. The sequenced sample consisted of blood, either unsorted or a sorted T cell fraction (not recorded which). The receptor source for this set is a human donor who was either an allogeneic HSCT recipient or a stem cell or donor lymphocyte infusion donor (not recorded which). It is not recorded whose cells these are; they may come from a transplant donor.

This clonotype is termed medium-sized (0.01 to 0.1%). The chain joins TRBV20-1 to TRBJ1-1; D remains unclear. Germline CDR1 reads DFQATT; CDR2 reads SNEGSKA (reference sequence). Trimming took 0 bases from V and 1 from J, leaving 12 bases between them. The length of the CDR3 is 15 residues. The CDR3 loop is CSARDPWSENTEAFF. The CDR3 DNA reads TGCAGTGCTAGAGATCCCTGGTCGGAGAACACTGAAGCTTTCTTT.

This clonotype has more than one count but fewer than ten. The chain recombines TRBV2 with TRBJ1-3; D is possibly TRBD1 (5 bases). CDR1 and CDR2 (germline): SNHLY, FYNNEI. This CDR3 contains 15 residues. V was cut by 7 bases and J by 0 bases, with 13 bases left in between. The CDR3 is CASTPGLISGNTIYF. CDR3 DNA: TGTGCCAGCACCCCGGGACTGATCTCTGGAAACACCATATATTTT.

The chain carries TRBV7-3 and TRBJ2-3, with D possibly matching TRBD1 (6 bases). The CDR3 is made up of 15 amino acids. V lost 4 bases, J lost 4 bases, and 15 bases lay in between. Germline CDR1 is SGHTA and CDR2 is FQGTGA. The CDR3 sequence: CASSYGQGIADTQYF. The CDR3 nucleotides read TGTGCCAGCAGCTACGGGCAGGGGATCGCAGATACGCAGTATTTT.

The chain is built from TRBV2 and TRBJ2-1; D is unclear. Trimming took off 6 bases at V and 9 bases at J, with 9 bases between the two ends. Germline loops: CDR1 SNHLY, CDR2 FYNNEI. This CDR3 comprises 11 residues. CDR3 sequence reads: CASRVYGEQFF. CDR3 DNA sequence: TGTGCCAGCAGGGTATACGGTGAGCAGTTCTTC. The full variable domain, its missing parts supplied by reference TRBV2 and TRBJ2-1, is EPEVTQTPSHQVTQMGQEVILRCVPISNHLYFYWYRQILGQKVEFLVSFYNNEISEKSEIFDDQFSVERPDGSNFTLKIRSTKLEDSAMYFCASRVYGEQFFGPGTRLTVL.

The V gene is TRBV6-5, the J gene TRBJ2-7, with 7 bases that match TRBD2. Looked up from germline, CDR1 is MNHEY and CDR2 is SVGAGI. Germline trimming cut 2 bases from V and 1 base from J; bases unmatched to any gene: 5. The CDR3 runs to 15 residues. The CDR3 loop reads CASSYMAGVSYEQYF. The DNA of the CDR3 is TGTGCCAGCAGTTACATGGCGGGAGTTTCCTACGAGCAGTACTTC.

Points on this clonotype: The junction departs from germline at one end; a sequencing error may be responsible. The genes are TRBV4-3 and TRBJ1-2; D is possibly TRBD1 (6 bases). Germline V gives CDR1 LGHNA, CDR2 YSLEER. The CDR3 contains 13 residues. CDR3 region: CASSQDRPRDILF. The CDR3 region has the DNA TGCGCCAGCAGCCAAGATCGACCACGGGACATCCTCTTC.

V and J are TRBV7-6 and TRBJ2-5; D gene ambiguous. Looked up from germline, CDR1 is SGHVS and CDR2 is FNYEAQ. V was trimmed by 2 bases and J by 0 bases, leaving 10 bases between them. The CDR3 runs to 15 residues. The chain's CDR3 is CASSLPHWYQETQYF. The CDR3 nucleotides are TGTGCCAGCAGCTTACCACATTGGTACCAAGAGACCCAGTACTTC.

This clonotype came up a few times. The chain is built from TRBV5-1 and TRBJ2-7; 7 nucleotides agree with TRBD1. CDR1 is SGHRS, CDR2 YFSETQ, per germline. CDR3 size: 13 residues. The V segment lost 5 bases and the J segment 2 bases; nucleotides outside the gene matches: 4. DNA for the CDR3: TGCGCCAGCAGGGCTACAGGGGCCTACGAGCAGTACTTC. This translates into CASRATGAYEQYF.

This chain uses TRBV6-2 or TRBV6-3 with TRBJ1-5; TRBD1 agrees at 12 bases. CDR1 and CDR2 (germline): MNHEY, SVGEGT. Trimming at V came to 5 bases and at J to 4 bases, leaving 9 bases not matched to a gene. The CDR3 contains 17 residues. CDR3 amino acids: CASSPPGTGGRNQPQHF. The CDR3 bases are TGTGCCAGCAGTCCGCCGGGGACAGGGGGCAGAAATCAGCCCCAGCATTTT.

The sample holds a few counts of this clonotype. The chain is built from TRBV11-1 and TRBJ1-1; 11 bases are shared with TRBD1. Germline lookup yields CDR1 SGHAT and CDR2 FQDESV (reference sequence). The CDR3 is 18 residues long. J gave up 0 bases and V 3 bases, and 9 bases lay outside the gene matches. CDR3 nucleotide sequence: TGTGCCAGCAGCTTTGGAAGGACAGGGGGCCGCATGAACACTGAAGCTTTCTTT. Residues: CASSFGRTGGRMNTEAFF.

V gene TRBV20-1 combines with J gene TRBJ2-7; perhaps TRBD2 as D (5 bases). This CDR3 comprises 13 residues. Germline V gene data show CDR1 as DFQATT and CDR2 as SNEGSKA (reference sequence). V lost 6 bases and J 0 bases, leaving 12 bases between the germline ends. CDR3: CSAGPRVSYEQYF. The CDR3 DNA sequence: TGCAGTGCAGGACCGAGGGTCTCCTACGAGCAGTACTTC.

This clonotype was observed a handful of times. Here the CDR3 reads CASSQGQDNQPQHF. DNA for the CDR3: TGTGCCAGCAGCCAAGGACAGGACAATCAGCCCCAGCATTTT. The rearrangement links TRBV3-1 to TRBJ1-5, with D maybe TRBD1 (6 bases). The CDR3 is 14 residues long. Germline V CDR1 and CDR2: LGHDT, YNNKEL (reference sequence). V lost 1 base and J lost 3, with 7 bases in between.

The chain recombines TRBV20-1 with TRBJ1-4; D is undetermined. The length of the CDR3 is 16 residues. From germline, CDR1 is DFQATT and CDR2 SNEGSKA (reference sequence). The germline V and J ends were trimmed by 0 bases and 3 bases, with 14 bases remaining between them. The CDR3 protein is CSARDGVGRPNEKLFF. Written as DNA, the CDR3 is TGCAGTGCTAGAGATGGGGTGGGGAGGCCTAATGAAAAACTGTTTTTT.

The chain recombines TRBV6-9 with TRBJ2-7; D is perhaps TRBD1 (6 bases). V gave up 1 base and J gave up 1 base, with 11 bases separating them. CDR1 is MNHGY and CDR2 is SVAAGI in the germline V gene. This CDR3 is 15 amino acids long. The CDR3, as DNA: TGTGCCAGCAGTTATTTGCCCAGGGGTTCCTACGAGCAGTACTTC. Its translation is CASSYLPRGSYEQYF.

Many counts were recorded for this clonotype. The chain carries TRBV12-3 or TRBV12-4 and TRBJ1-1, with D maybe TRBD1 (6 bases). Trimming left V 2 bases short and J 0 bases short, with 13 bases between. This CDR3 contains 16 residues. CDR3 bases: TGTGCCAGCAGTTTAAGTTGGGACATTTTGAACACTGAAGCTTTCTTT. Protein product: CASSLSWDILNTEAFF.